One sample yielded the 23 T cell receptor beta chains listed below, sequenced in a study of blood T cell repertoires in COVID-19. Produced via immunoSEQ multiplex PCR; TCRdb's table is partial and in-frame only. The repertoire consists of some 70,000 clones, with roughly 80% occurring once and the leading ten covering approximately 0.83%. Material: peripheral blood. The receptors derive from a woman in her 70s with acute or convalescent COVID-19.

The rearrangement links TRBV7-2 to TRBJ2-7; D is unclear. CDR3 size: 15 residues. Trimming removed 1 base from V and 2 bases from J, with 12 bases in between. Germline assignment: CDR1 SGHTA and CDR2 FQGNSA. CDR3 nucleotide sequence: TGTGCCAGCAGCTTAGTTCTGGAGCCAACCTACGAGCAGTACTTC. Translation: CASSLVLEPTYEQYF. The entire variable domain, with the rest obtained from reference TRBV7-2 and TRBJ2-7, is as follows: GAGVSQSPSNKVTEKGKDVELRCDPISGHTALYWYRQSLGQGLEFLIYFQGNSAPDKSGLPSDRFSAERTGGSVSTLTIQRTQQEDSAVYLCASSLVLEPTYEQYFGPGTRLTVT.

The rearrangement joins TRBV5-5 to TRBJ1-5, with D maybe TRBD1 (5 bases). Trimming shortened V by 2 bases and J by 4 bases, and 13 bases separated the two germline ends. CDR1 is SGHKS, CDR2 YYEKEE, per germline (reference sequence). The CDR3 has 15 amino acids. DNA of the CDR3: TGTGCCAGCAGCTTCCGGGGGGAGATGAATCAGCCCCAGCATTTT. This translates into CASSFRGEMNQPQHF.

The rearrangement uses TRBV5-5 and TRBJ2-1; weak D call: TRBD2 (6 bases). V was cut by 6 bases and J by 2 bases, with 15 bases left in between. The CDR3 totals 15 residues. The germline V gene has CDR1 SGHKS and CDR2 YYEKEE (reference sequence). This CDR3 reads CASTLDYLAYNEQFF. For the CDR3, the DNA is TGTGCCAGCACCCTGGACTACCTGGCCTACAATGAGCAGTTCTTC.

The gene calls are TRBV5-4 and TRBJ2-3; TRBD2 matches at 11 bases. V lost 4 bases and J lost 2; bases outside the gene matches: 3. CDR1 and CDR2 from the germline V gene are SGHNT and YYREEE (reference sequence). This CDR3 region has 15 residues. DNA for the CDR3: TGTGCCAGCAGCATGGGACTAGCGGACACAGATACGCAGTATTTT. Translation: CASSMGLADTDTQYF.

J is TRBJ2-7 and V is TRBV5-4; TRBD1 matches 12 bases. Per the germline V gene, CDR1 is SGHNT and CDR2 is YYREEE (reference sequence). The V segment lost 4 bases and the J segment 4 bases; nucleotides outside the gene matches: 3. The CDR3 sequence is 14 residues long. In nucleotides, the CDR3 is TGTGCCAGCAGCGTGGGACAGGGGGCTTACGAGCAGTACTTC. Protein sequence: CASSVGQGAYEQYF.

The chain is built from TRBV9 and TRBJ1-1; D is perhaps TRBD1 (5 bases). Deletions cut 0 bases from V and 9 bases from J, with 15 bases between. This CDR3 spans 14 amino acids. Looked up from germline, CDR1 is SGDLS and CDR2 is YYNGEE. Written as DNA, the CDR3 is TGTGCCAGCAGCGTAGGCCCCGGAGGGGACCAAGCTTTCTTT. Amino acids: CASSVGPGGDQAFF.

This sequence joins TRBV18 and TRBJ2-7, with 8 bases identical to TRBD1. CDR1 is KGHSH, CDR2 LQKENI, per germline. The CDR3 is 15 residues long. V shed 3 bases and J 2 bases; nucleotides not matched to a gene: 6. The CDR3 sequence is CASSPRQGSTYEQYF. CDR3 DNA: TGTGCCAGCTCACCCAGACAGGGGTCCACCTACGAGCAGTACTTC.

Written as DNA, the CDR3 is TGTGCCAGCAGTTTCCTCGTGGAGCAGTACTTC. It yields the protein CASSFLVEQYF. J is TRBJ2-7 and V is TRBV2; D call uncertain. This CDR3 is built from 11 residues. V lost 5 bases to trimming and J lost 7 bases, with 9 bases between them. Germline CDR1 and CDR2: SNHLY and FYNNEI.

The CDR3 sequence: CASSKTASSYEQYF. The CDR3 bases are TGTGCCAGCAGCAAGACAGCTTCCTCCTACGAGCAGTACTTC. V gene TRBV3-1 (or the pseudogene TRBV3-2) combines with J gene TRBJ2-7; possibly TRBD1 for D (5 bases). The V end was cut by 5 bases, the J end by 0 bases, with 11 bases between. CDR3 length: 14 residues. CDR1 is LGHDT, CDR2 YNNKEL, per germline (reference sequence).

DNA for the CDR3: TGCGCCAGCAGCTACCCAGGTCGCTCTGGGGCCAACGTCCTGACTTTC. Translating gives CASSYPGRSGANVLTF. The chain combines TRBV4-1 with TRBJ2-6; D is ambiguous. The V and J ends lost 5 bases and 0 bases respectively, with 11 bases between them. Per germline, CDR1 MGHRA and CDR2 YSYEKL. CDR3 size: 16 residues.

The chain joins TRBV19 to TRBJ2-2; the match to TRBD2 covers 9 bases. The length of the CDR3 is 16 residues. V trimming: 7 bases; J trimming: 8 bases; junction bases outside the gene matches: 14. The V gene's germline CDR1 is LNHDA and CDR2 SQIVND (reference sequence). As DNA, the CDR3 is TGTGCCAGTACCGACATATCCGGGACTAGCTTAGGGGAGCTGTTTTTT. Protein: CASTDISGTSLGELFF.

This chain joins TRBV10-3 and TRBJ2-7; D is unresolved. Germline loops: CDR1 ENHRY, CDR2 SYGVKD. The CDR3 runs to 14 residues. V was shortened by 4 bases and J by 0 bases, with 10 bases between the two germline ends. CDR3 in DNA: TGTGCCATCAGTGTTAACAGTATCTCCTACGAGCAGTACTTC. Protein sequence: CAISVNSISYEQYF.

V gene TRBV7-6 combines with J gene TRBJ2-7, with a tentative D call TRBD1 (5 bases). Trimming removed 5 bases from V and 3 bases from J, with 14 bases in between. Germline V CDR1 and CDR2: SGHVS, FNYEAQ. The CDR3 length is 14 residues. The CDR3 DNA reads TGTGCCAGCAGCCATGACCAGGGCGGCTACGAGCAGTACTTC. Amino acid sequence: CASSHDQGGYEQYF.

The chain joins TRBV7-9 to TRBJ2-7; tentatively, D is TRBD1 (5 bases). In germline, CDR1 is SEHNR, CDR2 FQNEAQ (reference sequence). Trimming stripped 9 bases from V and 0 bases from J, with 12 bases between. This CDR3 has 13 residues. The CDR3 sequence: CASWGTSSYEQYF. In nucleotides, the CDR3 is TGTGCCAGTTGGGGCACCAGCTCCTACGAGCAGTACTTC.

This clone was seen only a few times. The chain carries TRBV2 and TRBJ2-3; unclear D gene. Germline CDR1 reads SNHLY; CDR2 reads FYNNEI. V lost 6 bases, J lost 2 bases, and 9 bases lay in between. This CDR3 comprises 13 residues. CDR3 DNA sequence: TGTGCCAGCAGGCAGGATTTCACAGATACGCAGTATTTT. Its protein is CASRQDFTDTQYF.

Written as DNA, the CDR3 is TGTGCCAGTAGTAAAGCGGGAGGGTCCTTAAGAGCCTACGAGCAGTACTTC. It yields the protein CASSKAGGSLRAYEQYF. The V and J genes are TRBV19 and TRBJ2-7; 10 positions match TRBD2. The CDR3 totals 17 residues. Trimming at V came to 4 bases and at J to 2 bases, leaving 11 bases not matched to a gene. Per the germline V gene, CDR1 is LNHDA and CDR2 is SQIVND (reference sequence).

V and J are TRBV5-6 and TRBJ1-5; TRBD1 aligns across 10 bases. With 0 bases clipped from V and 10 bases from J, the junction kept 4 bases outside the gene matches. This CDR3 has 14 residues. In germline, CDR1 is SGHDT, CDR2 YYEEEE. CDR3 DNA: TGTGCCAGCAGCTTGGGGGACAGGGGAGTTCCCCAGCATTTT. This codes for CASSLGDRGVPQHF.

This clone was picked up many times. The J gene is TRBJ1-6, the V gene TRBV5-1, with D possibly matching TRBD1 (6 bases). Germline V gene lookup returns CDR1 SGHRS and CDR2 YFSETQ. The V and J ends lost 2 bases and 9 bases respectively, with 15 bases between them. The CDR3 spans 15 residues. For the CDR3, the DNA is TGCGCCAGCAGCTTACAGGGAGGGGAAGGTTCACCCCTCCACTTT. This sequence encodes CASSLQGGEGSPLHF.

The gene calls are TRBV30 and TRBJ2-2, with 7 positions matching TRBD1. Per germline, CDR1 GTSNPN and CDR2 SVGIG (reference sequence). The V gene end was trimmed by 5 bases and the J gene end by 7 bases; junction bases not matched to a gene: 7. CDR3 length equals 13 residues. The CDR3 reads CAWQRQGIGELFF. The CDR3 DNA sequence: TGTGCCTGGCAGCGACAGGGAATCGGGGAGCTGTTTTTT.

The chain joins TRBV6-5 to TRBJ1-1, with D uncertain. Germline-derived CDR1 and CDR2 are MNHEY and SVGAGI. Trimming took 10 bases from V and 1 from J, leaving 19 bases between them. The CDR3 is 15 amino acids. The chain's CDR3 is CAIRPDGVWNTEAFF. CDR3 DNA: TGTGCCATACGACCTGACGGGGTTTGGAACACTGAAGCTTTCTTT.

The chain combines TRBV3-1 (or the pseudogene TRBV3-2) with TRBJ2-7, with 8 positions matching TRBD2. The V gene end was trimmed by 1 base and the J gene end by 5 bases; junction bases not matched to a gene: 10. CDR1 LGHDT and CDR2 YNNKEL come from the germline V gene (reference sequence). The CDR3 is 16 residues long. The CDR3 nucleotides are TGTGCCAGCAGCCAAGGAGCCGGGAGGGGCAGCCACGAGCAGTACTTC. Translated: CASSQGAGRGSHEQYF.

The V gene is TRBV30, the J gene TRBJ1-1; no definite D call. Germline V gene data show CDR1 as GTSNPN and CDR2 as SVGIG (reference sequence). The V and J ends lost 1 base and 8 bases respectively, with 11 bases between them. The CDR3 is made up of 12 amino acids. The CDR3 region has the DNA TGTGCCTGGAGTGGGTGGCCCGGGGAAGCTTTCTTT. Protein product: CAWSGWPGEAFF. Drawing the rest from reference TRBV30 and TRBJ1-1, the complete variable domain is SQTIHQWPATLVQPVGSPLSLECTVEGTSNPNLYWYRQAAGRGLQLLFYSVGIGQISSEVPQNLSASRPQDRQFILSSKKLLLSDSGFYLCAWSGWPGEAFFGQGTRLTVV.

This sequence joins TRBV30 and TRBJ2-3; weak D call: TRBD2 (5 bases). With 7 bases removed from V and 0 bases from J, the gap between germline ends came to 11 bases. The CDR3 extends over 13 amino acids. In germline, CDR1 is GTSNPN, CDR2 SVGIG (reference sequence). The CDR3 DNA reads TGTGCCTTCACTAGAGCTAGCACAGATACGCAGTATTTT. Protein sequence: CAFTRASTDTQYF.